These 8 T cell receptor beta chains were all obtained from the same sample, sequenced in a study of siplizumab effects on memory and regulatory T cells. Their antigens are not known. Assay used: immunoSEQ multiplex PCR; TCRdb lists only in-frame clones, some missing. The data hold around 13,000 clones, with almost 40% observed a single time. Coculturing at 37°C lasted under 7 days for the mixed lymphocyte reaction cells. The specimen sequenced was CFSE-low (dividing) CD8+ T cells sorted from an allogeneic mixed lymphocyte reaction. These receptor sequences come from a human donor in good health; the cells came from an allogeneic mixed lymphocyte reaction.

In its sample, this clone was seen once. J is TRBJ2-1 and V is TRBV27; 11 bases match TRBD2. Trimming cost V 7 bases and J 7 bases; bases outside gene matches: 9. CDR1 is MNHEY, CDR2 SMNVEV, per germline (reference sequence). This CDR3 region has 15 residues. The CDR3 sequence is CASTLLAGVKNEQFF. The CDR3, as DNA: TGTGCCAGCACCCTACTAGCGGGAGTAAAGAATGAGCAGTTCTTC.

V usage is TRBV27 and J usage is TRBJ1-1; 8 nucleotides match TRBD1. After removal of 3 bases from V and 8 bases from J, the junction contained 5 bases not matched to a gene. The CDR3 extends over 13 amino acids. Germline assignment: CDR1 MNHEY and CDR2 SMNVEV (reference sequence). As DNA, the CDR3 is TGTGCCAGCAGTTTCGTCCAGGGGGCAGAAGCTTTCTTT. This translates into CASSFVQGAEAFF.

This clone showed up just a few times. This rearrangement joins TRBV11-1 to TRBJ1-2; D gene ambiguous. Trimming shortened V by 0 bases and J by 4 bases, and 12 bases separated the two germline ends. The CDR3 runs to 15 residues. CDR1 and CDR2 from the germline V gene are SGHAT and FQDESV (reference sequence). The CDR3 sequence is CASSLASASSYGYTF. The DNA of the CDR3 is TGTGCCAGCAGCTTAGCGAGCGCGTCATCCTATGGCTACACCTTC.

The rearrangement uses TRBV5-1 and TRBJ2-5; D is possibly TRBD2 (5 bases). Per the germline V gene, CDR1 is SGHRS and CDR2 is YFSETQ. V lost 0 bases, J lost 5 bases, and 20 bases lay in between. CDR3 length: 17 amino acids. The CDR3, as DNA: TGCGCCAGCAGCTTGGCCGAGTCTTGGAGGACTGGGGAGACCCAGTACTTC. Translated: CASSLAESWRTGETQYF.

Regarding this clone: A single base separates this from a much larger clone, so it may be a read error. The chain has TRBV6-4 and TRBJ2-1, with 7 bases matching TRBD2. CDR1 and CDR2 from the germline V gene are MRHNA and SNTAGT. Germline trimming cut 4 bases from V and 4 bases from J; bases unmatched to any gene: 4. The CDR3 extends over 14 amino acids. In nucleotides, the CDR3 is TGTGCCAGCAGTGGCGGGACTAATTACAATGAGCAGTTCTTC. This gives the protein CASSGGTNYNEQFF.

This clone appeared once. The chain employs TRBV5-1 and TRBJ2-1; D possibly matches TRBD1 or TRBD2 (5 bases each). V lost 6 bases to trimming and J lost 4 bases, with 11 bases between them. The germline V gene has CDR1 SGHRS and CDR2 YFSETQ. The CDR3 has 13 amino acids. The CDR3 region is CASTTGQYNEQFF. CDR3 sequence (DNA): TGCGCCAGCACGACGGGGCAATACAATGAGCAGTTCTTC.

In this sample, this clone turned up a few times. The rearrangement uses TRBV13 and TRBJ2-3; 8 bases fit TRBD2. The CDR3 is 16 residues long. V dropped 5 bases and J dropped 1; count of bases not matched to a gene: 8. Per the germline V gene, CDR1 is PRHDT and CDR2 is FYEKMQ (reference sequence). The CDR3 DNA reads TGTGCCAGCAGCCCACCGGGAGGGGGGGGCACAGATACGCAGTATTTT. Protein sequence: CASSPPGGGGTDTQYF. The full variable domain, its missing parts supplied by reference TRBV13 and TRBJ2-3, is AAGVIQSPRHLIKEKRETATLKCYPIPRHDTVYWYQQGPGQDPQFLISFYEKMQSDKGSIPDRFSAQQFSDYHSELNMSSLELGDSALYFCASSPPGGGGTDTQYFGPGTRLTVL.

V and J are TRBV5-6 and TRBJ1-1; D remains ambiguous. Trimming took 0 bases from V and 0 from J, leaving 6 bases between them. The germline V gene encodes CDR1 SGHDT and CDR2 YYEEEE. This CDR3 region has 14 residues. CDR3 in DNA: TGTGCCAGCAGCTTGGTCGCAGTGAACACTGAAGCTTTCTTT. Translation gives CASSLVAVNTEAFF.